Below, one TCR beta chain is given with its context. This entry comes from a study of blood T cell repertoires in COVID-19. V was clipped by 7 bases and J by 4 bases, with 15 bases between them. Germline assignment: CDR1 SEHNR and CDR2 FQNEAQ (reference sequence). This CDR3 is 14 amino acids long. In the original processing: Reference gene primer amplification gave estimated nucleated cell counts. TCRdb keeps only in-frame clones here, not all; method: immunoSEQ multiplex PCR. V and J calls plus clone size are reproduced from that table; the DNA served to infer D and trimming. The data hold under 300,000 clones, with 88% observed a single time.

This TCR came from a woman aged 45 to 65 who had recovered from COVID-19. The chain recombines TRBV7-9 with TRBJ2-3, with D unclear. The sequencing sample was made of PBMCs or T cells enriched from blood (not recorded which). DNA of the CDR3: TGTGCCAGCACCCCCCTGACCGGAGCAGATACGCAGTATTTT. This sequence encodes CASTPLTGADTQYF.